The rows below give T cell receptor beta chains drawn from one sample of a study of post-analysis software for immune sequencing data. TCRdb re-analysed the PCR reads in MiXCR, keeping a single row per CDR3 protein. The sample consists of 800,000 to 950,000 distinct CDR3 sequences, 53% of them appearing once. Input material: blood. The origin of the receptors is a girl aged 5-17 years with multiple sclerosis. The CDR3 runs from the conserved cysteine through the conserved F or W. Each record gives: D gene, V gene, clone size, J gene, CDR3 DNA, CDR3 protein. The D gene is left open where the match is weak. Clone size, where shown, is once, few, many, or a class for clones that have expanded.

d_call: NA; v_call: TRBV11-1; clone_size: NA; j_call: TRBJ1-2; cdr3_nt: TGTGCCAGCAGCCCGCTTGGGATCGGGGGCTACACCTTC; cdr3_aa: CASSPLGIGGYTF
d_call: TRBD2; v_call: TRBV7-9; clone_size: NA; j_call: TRBJ2-3; cdr3_nt: TGTGCCAGCAGCTTCGGAGCGGGGCAGCTAAGCACAGATACGCAGTATTTT; cdr3_aa: CASSFGAGQLSTDTQYF
d_call: NA; v_call: TRBV4-1; clone_size: NA; j_call: TRBJ2-7; cdr3_nt: TGCGCCAGCAGCCAGGCCGGGTCTCGACCTACCTACGAGCAGTACTTC; cdr3_aa: CASSQAGSRPTYEQYF
d_call: TRBD2; v_call: TRBV2; clone_size: NA; j_call: TRBJ2-7; cdr3_nt: TGTGCCAGCAATGGGGGGGACTCCTACGAGCAGTACTTC; cdr3_aa: CASNGGDSYEQYF
d_call: NA; v_call: TRBV5-1; clone_size: NA; j_call: TRBJ1-2; cdr3_nt: TGCGCCAACAGCCCCCGGACAGCTACTAACTATGGCTACACCTTC; cdr3_aa: CANSPRTATNYGYTF
d_call: NA; v_call: TRBV20-1; clone_size: NA; j_call: TRBJ1-2; cdr3_nt: TGCAGTGCAGTCAAACAGGGTTCTGAGTCCCATGCAGGCTACACCTTC; cdr3_aa: CSAVKQGSESHAGYTF
d_call: NA; v_call: TRBV7-3; clone_size: NA; j_call: TRBJ1-2; cdr3_nt: TGTGCCAGCATGCAAGGGGCCCTCTACGGCTACACCTTC; cdr3_aa: CASMQGALYGYTF
d_call: NA; v_call: TRBV5-5; clone_size: NA; j_call: TRBJ1-3; cdr3_nt: TGTGCCAGCAGCACCGCAGGGGCATCTGGAAACACCATATATTTT; cdr3_aa: CASSTAGASGNTIYF
d_call: NA; v_call: TRBV7-2; clone_size: NA; j_call: TRBJ2-3; cdr3_nt: TGTGCCAGCCGAGAGGGGGAGGATACGCAGTATTTT; cdr3_aa: CASREGEDTQYF
d_call: NA; v_call: TRBV2; clone_size: NA; j_call: TRBJ1-2; cdr3_nt: TGTGCCAGCAGTCCCCGTGAGAGACTATATGGCTACACCTTC; cdr3_aa: CASSPRERLYGYTF
d_call: NA; v_call: TRBV12-3/TRBV12-4; clone_size: many; j_call: TRBJ1-2; cdr3_nt: TGTGCCAGCAGTTTAACTGGGAACTATGGCTACACCTTC; cdr3_aa: CASSLTGNYGYTF
d_call: NA; v_call: TRBV25-1; clone_size: few; j_call: TRBJ2-7; cdr3_nt: TGTGCCAGCAGTGGAACCCCACCGAAGACAGACTCCTACGAGCAGTACTTC; cdr3_aa: CASSGTPPKTDSYEQYF
d_call: NA; v_call: TRBV7-9; clone_size: NA; j_call: TRBJ2-3; cdr3_nt: TGTGCCAGCAGGCCTCAGAGCACAGATACGCAGTATTTT; cdr3_aa: CASRPQSTDTQYF
d_call: NA; v_call: TRBV7-3; clone_size: NA; j_call: TRBJ1-1; cdr3_nt: TGTGCCAGCAGCTTACGCGCCCTAGGATTTAACACTGAAGCTTTCTTT; cdr3_aa: CASSLRALGFNTEAFF
d_call: NA; v_call: TRBV7-2; clone_size: few; j_call: TRBJ1-2; cdr3_nt: TGTGCCAGTAGCTTAGGGGTAGGAAGCTATGGCTACACCTTC; cdr3_aa: CASSLGVGSYGYTF
d_call: TRBD1; v_call: TRBV6-5; clone_size: NA; j_call: TRBJ2-7; cdr3_nt: TGTGCCAGCAGGACAGGGGGCGAGTTGCGCGAGCAGTACTTC; cdr3_aa: CASRTGGELREQYF
d_call: NA; v_call: TRBV12-3/TRBV12-4; clone_size: few; j_call: TRBJ1-1; cdr3_nt: TGTGCCAGCACGGTGAGAGGCACTGAAGCTTTCTTT; cdr3_aa: CASTVRGTEAFF
d_call: NA; v_call: TRBV6-5; clone_size: NA; j_call: TRBJ2-5; cdr3_nt: TGTGCCAGCAGTTCCGCTAAAGAGACCCAGTACTTC; cdr3_aa: CASSSAKETQYF
d_call: TRBD1; v_call: TRBV20-1; clone_size: NA; j_call: TRBJ2-5; cdr3_nt: TGCAGTGCCGAACAGGGGTCTTCCCAAGAGACCCAGTACTTC; cdr3_aa: CSAEQGSSQETQYF
d_call: NA; v_call: TRBV20-1; clone_size: NA; j_call: TRBJ2-7; cdr3_nt: TGCAGTGCTAGACCCGGGACTCTTAGCTCCTACGAGCAGTACTTC; cdr3_aa: CSARPGTLSSYEQYF
d_call: NA; v_call: TRBV5-1; clone_size: few; j_call: TRBJ2-5; cdr3_nt: TGCGCCAGCAGCTTGGAGGGACGGGGTGGGGAGACCCAGTACTTC; cdr3_aa: CASSLEGRGGETQYF
d_call: NA; v_call: TRBV5-1; clone_size: few; j_call: TRBJ2-5; cdr3_nt: TGCGCCAGCAGCTCGCAGCGGAAAGAAGAGACCCAGTACTTC; cdr3_aa: CASSSQRKEETQYF
d_call: NA; v_call: TRBV6-5; clone_size: once; j_call: TRBJ1-2; cdr3_nt: TGTGCCAGCAGTTACCCCCCTGATGGCTACACCTTC; cdr3_aa: CASSYPPDGYTF
d_call: TRBD1; v_call: TRBV10-1; clone_size: once; j_call: TRBJ2-1; cdr3_nt: TGCGCCAGCAGTGTCGGGACAGGGTGGAGTGAGCAGTTCTTC; cdr3_aa: CASSVGTGWSEQFF
d_call: NA; v_call: TRBV29-1; clone_size: once; j_call: TRBJ2-1; cdr3_nt: TGCAGCGTGGACCCTTTCAATGAGCAGTTCTTC; cdr3_aa: CSVDPFNEQFF
d_call: NA; v_call: TRBV18; clone_size: NA; j_call: TRBJ2-7; cdr3_nt: TGTGCCAGCTCACCGGGGGGACCCACCTACGAGCAGTACTTC; cdr3_aa: CASSPGGPTYEQYF